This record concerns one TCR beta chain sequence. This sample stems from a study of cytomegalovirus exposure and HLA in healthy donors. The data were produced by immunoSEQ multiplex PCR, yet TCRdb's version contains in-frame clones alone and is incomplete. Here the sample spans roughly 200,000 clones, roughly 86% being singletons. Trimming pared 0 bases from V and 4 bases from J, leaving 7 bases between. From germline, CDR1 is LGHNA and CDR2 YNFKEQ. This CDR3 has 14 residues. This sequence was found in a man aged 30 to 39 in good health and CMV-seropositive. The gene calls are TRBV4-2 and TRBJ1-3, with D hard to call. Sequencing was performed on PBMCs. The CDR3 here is CASSQDQTGNTIYF. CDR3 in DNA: TGTGCCAGCAGCCAAGACCAAACGGGAAACACCATATATTTT.